The T cell receptor (beta chain) described here comes from a study of T cells expressing NK-cell markers. Study background: Sequencing of TCR beta repertoires drew on sorted CD3+CD56+NKG2C+, CD3+CD56+NKG2C- and CD3+CD56-NKG2C+ T cells.

Study outcomes and limitations: A handful of donors likewise had their CD3+CD56-NKG2C+ fraction led by these clonotypes. HCMV specificity was not established for the expanded NKG2C+ T cell clones.

CDR1 and CDR2 (germline): SNHLY, FYNNEI. This CDR3 region has 14 residues. As to this clonotype: Its target is not known.

Template switching by 5'RACE with UMIs generated the TCR beta cDNA. With the 5' RACE reads reprocessed, TCRdb shows one record per CDR3 protein and no DNA. This table lists more than 120,000 distinct CDR3 sequences. Sequenced: blood T cells: a sorted CD56 or NKG2C T cell subset, CD4+ or CD8+ T cells, or bulk PBMC T cells (not recorded which). The chain carries TRBV2 and TRBJ2-3; no DNA is available, so the TRBD2 call from TCRdb remains unchecked. The receptor was isolated from a man between 18 and 35 years old in good health. The CDR3 sequence: CASGRGLSGDTQYF.